This record looks at one T cell receptor (beta chain) sequence and its context. No antigen is known for it. There are no base qualities to consult, and no much larger clone falls within one base. The CDR3 contains 14 residues, cysteine and phenylalanine counted. Only the CDR3 portion is preserved as DNA: 42 bases, with reading frame beginning at the first base. Between the V and J ends, shortened by 3 bases and 3 bases respectively, the junction contains 9 bases. Looking up the germline V gene (reference sequence) yields CDR1 SEHNR and CDR2 FQNEAQ. The source of the sample is a study of blood T cell repertoires in COVID-19 (dated by TCRdb to about 2020). About the investigation overall: The collaborator samples originated in the United States, Italy and Spain and spanned the acute and convalescent phases of COVID-19. The sample metadata nearly always contained a de-identified subject ID, COVID-19 status, age in years and sex. Subjects who had been exposed to COVID-19, were actively infected with it, or had recovered from it provided the deeply sampled blood TCRbeta repertoires that made up the dataset. The prospective study material was composed of cDNA or gDNA derived from T cells, B-cell-depleted T cells, or PBMCs. The repertoires were released in a freely available public database intended as a resource for research on the immune response to SARS-CoV-2. Where HLA class I and class II types were available, the types were taken from metadata supplied by the sample provider, not from assay-based typing. The samples were drawn from the first 160 participants of the ongoing ImmuneRACE study and from over a thousand subjects provided by 6 global collaborators.

The collaborating institutions used their own protocols to collect whole blood in K2EDTA tubes. For TCRbeta analysis, collaborators shipped samples in one of three forms: frozen whole blood, isolated PBMCs, or DNA extracted from either of those sample types. TCRbeta CDR3 regions were amplified from genomic DNA using the immunoSEQ Assay, a bias-controlled multiplex PCR. In the source study's methods: The number of nucleated cells in each sample was estimated from the amplification of reference gene primers within the assay. To quantify the absolute abundance of each unique TCRbeta CDR3 rearrangement, sequence reads were collapsed and filtered. For each sample, productive Simpson clonality was calculated as the square root of Simpson's diversity index across productive rearrangements. The table comes from immuneACCESS by way of TCRdb, which keeps in-frame sequences with V and J called. Part of the clones is missing from these tables; in studies checked, under half for an unresolved V gene and the rest for unknown reasons. V, J and clone size were drawn from that table, and D and trimming were deduced from the DNA. The sample data list around 60,000 clones, and around 90% of these were observed just once. The top ten constitute 10% to 15% of the sample.

Overall results and qualifications from the work: The quantity of clinical and demographic metadata differed by source and by participant and was supplied without curation.

The receptor chain draws on TRBV7-9 and TRBJ2-1, with TRBD2 tentatively as D gene (5 bases match). The sequenced sample was peripheral blood. This clonotype was obtained from a man between 60 and 75 years old with active COVID-19. The sequenced DNA is TGTGCCAGCAGCTTCGGACTCCTCTACAATGAGCAGTTCTTC. Its translation is CASSFGLLYNEQFF.